Below, 11 T cell receptor beta chains from the same sample are listed, as sequenced in a study of blood T cell repertoires in COVID-19. Using immunoSEQ multiplex PCR, the repertoire was profiled, and TCRdb retains in-frame clones only, with some absent. The sample shows about 240,000 clones, 87% of them seen only once. The material sequenced was peripheral blood. These receptors were obtained from a man between 60 and 75 years old who had recovered from COVID-19.

V gene TRBV2 combines with J gene TRBJ1-2; D remains ambiguous. This CDR3 has 12 amino acids. Germline CDR1 is SNHLY and CDR2 is FYNNEI. Trimming shortened V by 8 bases and J by 3 bases, and 10 bases separated the two germline ends. The DNA of the CDR3 is TGTGCCAGCTTAAAACGGGACTATGGCTACACCTTC. This sequence encodes CASLKRDYGYTF.

The sample holds one count of this clone. The J gene is TRBJ2-7, the V gene TRBV6-5, with D hard to call. This CDR3 is 11 amino acids long. V was cut by 6 bases and J by 3 bases, with 6 bases left in between. The germline gives CDR1 MNHEY, CDR2 SVGAGI. CDR3 coding DNA: TGTGCCAGCAGGAACAACTACGAGCAGTACTTC. It yields the protein CASRNNYEQYF.

The chain carries TRBV2 and TRBJ2-7, with D possibly TRBD1 on 5 matching bases. The CDR3 covers 14 residues. Trimming stripped 0 bases from V and 3 bases from J, with 9 bases between. Germline CDR1 SNHLY, CDR2 FYNNEI. Here the CDR3 DNA reads TGTGCCAGCAGTGAAGCCCTGACAGTCTACGAGCAGTACGTC. Protein: CASSEALTVYEQYV.

CDR3 sequence: CASSSLADSSTDTQYF. The CDR3, as DNA: TGTGCCAGCAGTTCCCTAGCGGACTCTAGCACAGATACGCAGTATTTT. The gene calls are TRBV27 and TRBJ2-3; 7 bases align to TRBD2. The CDR3 covers 16 residues. The V segment lost 4 bases and the J segment 0 bases; nucleotides outside the gene matches: 7. Germline lookup yields CDR1 MNHEY and CDR2 SMNVEV (reference sequence).

The chain couples TRBV6-5 to TRBJ1-3; 9 bases agree with TRBD1. The V gene end was trimmed by 5 bases and the J gene end by 10 bases; junction bases not matched to a gene: 3. The CDR3 has 12 amino acids. Germline-derived CDR1 and CDR2 are MNHEY and SVGAGI. This chain's CDR3 is CASSPGQGTIYF. As DNA, the CDR3 is TGTGCCAGCAGTCCGGGACAGGGTACCATATATTTT.

Comment on this clone: The same CDR3 arises from other DNA sequences in this sample as well. The chain is built from TRBV27 and TRBJ2-6; no firm D call. V was clipped by 10 bases and J by 2 bases, with 12 bases between them. Germline lookup yields CDR1 MNHEY and CDR2 SMNVEV (reference sequence). This CDR3 is 14 amino acids long. The CDR3 loop reads CATALAAGANVLTF. Written as DNA, the CDR3 is TGTGCCACTGCGTTGGCGGCTGGGGCCAACGTCCTGACTTTC.

The rearrangement links TRBV18 to TRBJ2-2; D might be TRBD2 (6 bases). This CDR3 has 17 amino acids. Trimming removed 5 bases at V and 0 bases at J, with 16 bases between. Per the germline V gene, CDR1 is KGHSH and CDR2 is LQKENI. The DNA of the CDR3 is TGTGCCAGCTCAAAAAGGACGGGAGAAACGAACACCGGGGAGCTGTTTTTT. It encodes CASSKRTGETNTGELFF.

This clone was counted a few times. The V gene is TRBV30, the J gene TRBJ1-6; the D gene is possibly TRBD1 (5 bases). The length of the CDR3 is 17 residues. V shed 2 bases and J shed 9 bases, with 23 bases lying between them. Germline V CDR1 and CDR2: GTSNPN, SVGIG (reference sequence). The CDR3 spells CAWSPGVQGLKPSPLHF. The CDR3, as DNA: TGTGCCTGGAGTCCGGGGGTCCAGGGTTTGAAGCCTTCACCCCTCCACTTT.

The chain carries TRBV12-5 and TRBJ2-7; possibly TRBD1 for D (7 bases). The germline CDR1 and CDR2 sequences are LGHNT and FRNRAP. Deletions cut 7 bases from V and 3 bases from J, with 19 bases between. This CDR3 has 15 residues. CDR3 protein: CASDHPYRGGYEQYF. In DNA, the CDR3 is TGTGCTAGTGACCACCCCTACAGGGGAGGCTACGAGCAGTACTTC.

The V gene is TRBV6-2 or TRBV6-3, the J gene TRBJ1-6, with 7 positions matching TRBD1. Germline V gene sequence: CDR1 MNHEY, CDR2 SVGEGT. This CDR3 spans 14 amino acids. Trimming removed 6 bases from V and 6 bases from J; junction bases left unmatched: 5. The CDR3 sequence: CASSPTGFNSPLHF. CDR3 sequence (DNA): TGTGCCAGCAGCCCGACAGGGTTTAATTCACCCCTCCACTTT.

The V call is TRBV24-1, the J call TRBJ2-1; a weak D match, TRBD1 (7 bases). In germline, CDR1 is KGHDR, CDR2 SFDVKD. Trimming stripped 9 bases from V and 6 bases from J, with 14 bases between. This CDR3 comprises 13 residues. The CDR3 sequence: CATGGGASNEQFF. The CDR3 bases are TGTGCCACCGGAGGGGGCGCGAGCAATGAGCAGTTCTTC.